This T cell receptor (beta chain) is drawn from a study of metastatic and nonmetastatic thyroid tumors. Study-level background: Repertoires were compared across blood and tumor or nodule tissue from malignant and benign thyroid patients.

Study-level points and caveats: Malignant thyroid tumors reportedly had TCR beta diversity that was significantly higher than in benign nodules, in blood and tumor.

Per the original data handling: Built for papillary thyroid cancer, a distant-metastasis classifier drew on CDR3 differences across clinicopathological groups. TCRdb re-processed the PCR reads through MiXCR. What appears here as the V and J calls and clone size reflects TCRdb's work, not the paper's. The sample lists 30,000 to 35,000 clones, roughly 22% occurring once. Of note for this clone: What it recognizes is unknown.

V lost 2 bases to trimming and J lost 3 bases; unmatched junction nucleotides: 6. The germline gives CDR1 MDHEN, CDR2 SYDVKM. The CDR3 loop spans 15 amino acids. No treatment of any kind had been given to any patient before thyroid surgery. Specimen: tumor tissue. The gene calls are TRBV28 and TRBJ2-7; 8 bases are a match to TRBD1. The clonotype originates from a male donor with papillary thyroid cancer or a benign thyroid nodule (not recorded which). Some clones in this sample may be carry-over from other donors' samples. CDR3 sequence reads: CASSLGGQESYEQYF. DNA of the CDR3: TGTGCCAGCAGTTTAGGGGGACAGGAAAGCTACGAGCAGTACTTC. The full variable domain, with the rest looked up from reference TRBV28 and TRBJ2-7, is DVKVTQSSRYLVKRTGEKVFLECVQDMDHENMFWYRQDPGLGLRLIYFSYDVKMKEKGDIPEGYSVSREKKERFSLILESASTNQTSMYLCASSLGGQESYEQYFGPGTRLTVT.